This TCR beta chain emerged from a study of blood T cells in healthy people across ages. PCR was performed a second time for about 6 to 11 cycles using a sample-barcoded 5' primer and a J-beta primer mix. MiXCR was run by TCRdb on the 5' RACE reads, yielding one entry per CDR3 protein. The sample lists some 800,000 distinct CDR3 sequences; 20% to 25% were seen once. Including both end residues, the CDR3 is 17 amino acids long. Comment on this clonotype: The DNA is omitted, as the CDR3 cannot be located on it reliably, and the CDR3 follows TCRdb's listing.

Another study also made use of these data, one on T cells of mothers and their children. That paper notes: Slightly higher but non-significant overlap marked related mother-child pairs versus unrelated pairs.

This chain links TRBV12-3 or TRBV12-4 with TRBJ1-2; the table's D call, TRBD1, has no DNA check behind it. Source material: blood. The receptor comes from a boy aged 5-17 years in good health. The CDR3 is CARMCQQLLPGQGGYTF.